This entry describes one T cell receptor (beta chain). Its antigen is not identified. CDR1 is MNHEY and CDR2 is SMNVEV in the germline V gene (reference sequence). The germline V and J ends were trimmed by 3 bases and 0 bases, with 17 bases remaining between them. The CDR3 consists of 17 residues. Measured with immunoSEQ multiplex PCR; TCRdb has only the in-frame clones, and not every one. The sample lists some 2,500,000 clones, roughly 93% occurring once. This entry is derived from a study of shared clonotypes between healthy human individuals. Points from the study as a whole: The generation probabilities recorded for non-shared clonotypes fell below those of clonotypes shared by all four donors. Read depth was anticipated to influence clonotype sharing among donors. Larger estimated richness was generally recorded for naive subsets relative to memory subsets.

The chain recombines TRBV27 with TRBJ1-2; D gene ambiguous. The receptor's source is a man between 18 and 29 years old in good health. Some clones in this sample may be carry-over from other donors' samples. The sequenced sample was naive CD4+ T cells from PBMCs. Subset given: CD45RA+ positively selected. The CDR3 nucleotides are TGTGCCAGCAGTTTCTTCGGACCGGGAAGGGCTAACTATGGCTACACCTTC. Translating gives CASSFFGPGRANYGYTF.